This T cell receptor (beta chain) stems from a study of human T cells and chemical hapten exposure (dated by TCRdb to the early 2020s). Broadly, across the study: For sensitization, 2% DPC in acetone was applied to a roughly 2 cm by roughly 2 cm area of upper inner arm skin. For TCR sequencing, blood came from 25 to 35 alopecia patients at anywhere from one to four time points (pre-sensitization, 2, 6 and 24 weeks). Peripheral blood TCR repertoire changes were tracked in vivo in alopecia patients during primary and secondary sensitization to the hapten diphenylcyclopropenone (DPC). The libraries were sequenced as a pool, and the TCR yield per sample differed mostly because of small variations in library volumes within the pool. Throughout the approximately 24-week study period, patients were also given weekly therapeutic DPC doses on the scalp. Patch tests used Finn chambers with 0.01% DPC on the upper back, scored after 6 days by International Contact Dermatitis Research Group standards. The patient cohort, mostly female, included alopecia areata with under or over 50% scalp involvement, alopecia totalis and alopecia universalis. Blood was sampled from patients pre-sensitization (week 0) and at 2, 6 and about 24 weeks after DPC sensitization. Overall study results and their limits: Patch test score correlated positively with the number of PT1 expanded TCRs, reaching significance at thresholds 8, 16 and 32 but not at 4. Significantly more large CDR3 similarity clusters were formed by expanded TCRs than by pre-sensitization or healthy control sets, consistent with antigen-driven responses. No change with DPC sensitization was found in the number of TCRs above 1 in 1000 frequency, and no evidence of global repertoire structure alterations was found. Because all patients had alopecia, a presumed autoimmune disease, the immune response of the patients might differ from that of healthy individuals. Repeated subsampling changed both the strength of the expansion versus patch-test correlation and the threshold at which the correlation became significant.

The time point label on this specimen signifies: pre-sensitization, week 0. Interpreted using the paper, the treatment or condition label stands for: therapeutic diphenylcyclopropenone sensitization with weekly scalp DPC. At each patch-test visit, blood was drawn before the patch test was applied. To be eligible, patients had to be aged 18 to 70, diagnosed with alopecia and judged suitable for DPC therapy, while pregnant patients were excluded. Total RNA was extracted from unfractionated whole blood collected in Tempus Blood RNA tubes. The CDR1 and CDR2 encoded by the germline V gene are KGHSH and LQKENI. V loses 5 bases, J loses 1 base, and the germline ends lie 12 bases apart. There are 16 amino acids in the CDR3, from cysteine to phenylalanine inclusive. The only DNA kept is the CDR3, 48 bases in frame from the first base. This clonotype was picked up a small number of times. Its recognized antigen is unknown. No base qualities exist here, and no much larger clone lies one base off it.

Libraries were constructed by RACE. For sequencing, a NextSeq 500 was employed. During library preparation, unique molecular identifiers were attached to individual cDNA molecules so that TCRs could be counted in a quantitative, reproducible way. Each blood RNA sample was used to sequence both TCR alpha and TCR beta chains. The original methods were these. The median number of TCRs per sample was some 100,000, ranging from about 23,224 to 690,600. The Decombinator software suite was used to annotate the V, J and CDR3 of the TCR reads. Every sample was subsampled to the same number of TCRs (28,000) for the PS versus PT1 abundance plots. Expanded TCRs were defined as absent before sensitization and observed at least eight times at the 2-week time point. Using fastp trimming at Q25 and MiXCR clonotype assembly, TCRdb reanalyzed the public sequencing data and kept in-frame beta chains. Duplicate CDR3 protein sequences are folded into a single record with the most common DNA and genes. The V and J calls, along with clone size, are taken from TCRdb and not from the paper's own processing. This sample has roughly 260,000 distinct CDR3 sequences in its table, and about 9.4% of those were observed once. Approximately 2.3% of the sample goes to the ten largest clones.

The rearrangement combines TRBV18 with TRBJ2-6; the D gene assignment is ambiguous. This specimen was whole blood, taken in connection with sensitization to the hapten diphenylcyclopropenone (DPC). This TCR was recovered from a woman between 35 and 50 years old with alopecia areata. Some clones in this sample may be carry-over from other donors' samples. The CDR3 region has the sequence CASSLNPGSGANVLTF. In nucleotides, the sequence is TGTGCCAGCTCATTAAACCCCGGGTCTGGGGCCAACGTCCTGACTTTC. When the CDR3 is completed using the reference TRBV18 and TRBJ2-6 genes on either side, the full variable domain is NAGVMQNPRHLVRRRGQEARLRCSPMKGHSHVYWYRQLPEEGLKFMVYLQKENIIDESGMPKERFSAEFPKEGPSILRIQQVVRGDSAAYFCASSLNPGSGANVLTFGAGSRLTVL.